This T cell receptor (beta chain) stems from a study of blood T cell repertoires in COVID-19. Study at large: Sites in the United States, Italy and Spain provided acute and convalescent COVID-19 samples.

V shed 0 bases and J 1 base; nucleotides not matched to a gene: 4. In germline, CDR1 is LNHNV, CDR2 YYDKDF (reference sequence). The CDR3 covers 16 residues. Original analysis: For nucleated cells, counts were estimated from reference gene primer amplification. TCRdb's table, derived via immunoSEQ multiplex PCR, lists solely in-frame clones and lacks some. V and J calls and clone size are given by that table; D and trimming were obtained from the DNA. The sample includes 160,000 or so clones, roughly 90% of them seen just once. The source material was peripheral blood. The sequence was collected from a man between 18 and 29 years old with acute or convalescent COVID-19. The V gene is TRBV15, the J gene TRBJ2-7, with 9 bases matching TRBD2. The CDR3 bases are TGTGCCACCAGCAGAGATGGTAGCGGGGGTTCCTACGAGCAGTACTTC. Amino acids: CATSRDGSGGSYEQYF.